The 10 T cell receptor beta chains reported below all come from one sample, sequenced in a study of response to subunit inactivated influenza vaccine. TCRdb re-called the RT-PCR reads through MiXCR, storing one row per CDR3 protein. The sample holds 600,000 to 850,000 distinct CDR3 sequences, 11% to 15% seen once. This material consisted of PBMCs from blood, taken 14 to 15 days before vaccination. The receptors were sampled from a man aged 50 to 59 who received an inactivated influenza vaccine.

The chain recombines TRBV12-3 or TRBV12-4 with TRBJ1-4; no clear D gene. There are 14 residues in the CDR3. Trimming took off 5 bases at V and 8 bases at J, with 15 bases between the two ends. CDR3 residues: CASSQQVPGEKLFF. Here the CDR3 DNA reads TGTGCCAGCAGTCAGCAGGTTCCGGGGGAAAAACTGTTTTTT.

This clonotype was recorded many times. The V gene is TRBV20-1, the J gene TRBJ2-7, with 9 bases fitting TRBD1. V lost 1 base and J lost 6; bases outside the gene matches: 7. Germline V CDR1 and CDR2: DFQATT, SNEGSKA (reference sequence). The CDR3 is 14 residues long. This CDR3 is CSARGPGTGIEQYF. The CDR3 region has the DNA TGCAGTGCTAGAGGACCCGGGACAGGGATCGAGCAGTACTTC.

In DNA, the CDR3 is TGTGCCAGCAAGAGCGGGGCAGGAAACACAGATACGCAGTATTTT. Protein: CASKSGAGNTDTQYF. V usage is TRBV25-1 and J usage is TRBJ2-3, with 7 bases identical to TRBD2. With V trimmed by 7 bases and J by 2 bases, 9 bases remained unmatched. The germline V gene encodes CDR1 MGHDK and CDR2 SYGVNS. CDR3 size: 15 residues.

This clonotype was found many times. The chain joins TRBV12-3 or TRBV12-4 to TRBJ2-7, with D possibly TRBD1 on 5 matching bases. V lost 6 bases and J 4 bases, leaving 16 bases between the germline ends. This CDR3 region has 14 residues. DNA for the CDR3: TGTGCCAGCAGATCCCTCGACAGATTATACGAGCAGTACTTC. This encodes CASRSLDRLYEQYF.

This chain joins TRBV12-3 or TRBV12-4 and TRBJ2-1, with D possibly matching TRBD2 (5 bases). The ends were cut back, 8 bases at V and 0 bases at J, with 14 bases in the middle. This CDR3 is 15 amino acids long. CDR3 in amino acids: CASRKDFSSYNEQFF. CDR3 coding DNA: TGTGCCAGCCGTAAGGACTTTAGCTCCTACAATGAGCAGTTCTTC.

This clonotype was picked up a small number of times. The chain uses TRBV9 and TRBJ2-7; D perhaps matches TRBD2 (5 bases). Per germline, CDR1 SGDLS and CDR2 YYNGEE. V lost 4 bases and J lost 4, with 15 bases in between. The CDR3 is made up of 14 amino acids. CDR3 sequence: CASSPSWITYEQYF. Written as DNA, the CDR3 is TGTGCCAGCAGCCCTAGCTGGATCACTTACGAGCAGTACTTC.

This clonotype was observed a few times. The V and J genes are TRBV6-5 and TRBJ1-1; D possibly corresponds to TRBD1 (6 bases). This CDR3 is 15 amino acids long. Between the trimmed V and J ends, which lost 2 bases and 0 bases, there was a span of 10 bases. Germline CDR1 and CDR2: MNHEY and SVGAGI. CDR3 nucleotides: TGTGCCAGCAGTTACGGAGGGGGGATGAACACTGAAGCTTTCTTT. It encodes CASSYGGGMNTEAFF.

Concerning this clonotype: One base away lies a much larger clone, so this may be a sequencing read error. The gene calls are TRBV6-5 and TRBJ2-1; 11 nucleotides align to TRBD2. The trim removed 0 bases at V and 10 bases at J, leaving 8 bases unmatched. Germline lookup yields CDR1 MNHEY and CDR2 SVGAGI. The CDR3 is 16 residues long. The CDR3: CASSYSNSGGAYEQFF. The CDR3 bases are TGTGCCAGCAGTTACTCGAATAGCGGGGGGGCTTACGAGCAGTTCTTC.

The V gene is TRBV5-1, the J gene TRBJ2-7, with 9 bases that match TRBD1. Germline V gene data show CDR1 as SGHRS and CDR2 as YFSETQ. Germline trimming cut 4 bases from V and 6 bases from J; bases unmatched to any gene: 8. The CDR3 covers 14 residues. The DNA for the CDR3 is TGCGCCAGCAGCCTGGGACAGGGCTTTATCGAGCAGTACTTC. Translated, it gives CASSLGQGFIEQYF.

This sequence joins TRBV12-3 or TRBV12-4 and TRBJ2-1; 14 nucleotides align to TRBD2. This CDR3 region has 17 residues. After removal of 5 bases from V and 7 bases from J, the junction contained 10 bases not matched to a gene. CDR3 in amino acids: CASSPGTSGSYWNEQFF. The DNA of the CDR3 is TGTGCCAGCAGTCCAGGGACTAGCGGGAGTTATTGGAATGAGCAGTTCTTC.